The entry below gives a single T cell receptor (beta chain) sequence along with its context. This entry belongs to a study of blood T cells in healthy people across ages. A second PCR of 7 to 11 cycles used a sample-barcoded 5' primer and a J-beta primer mix. Sequencing yielded, for each sample, at least 2.5 million paired-end reads carrying CDR3. TCRdb re-derived calls from the 5' RACE reads in MiXCR, one entry per CDR3 protein. Of about 1.8 million distinct CDR3 sequences in the sample, less than 50% were seen once. Unmatched junction bases numbered 5, after V lost 4 bases and J lost 4 bases. Per the germline V gene, CDR1 is SGHRS and CDR2 is YFSETQ. The CDR3 is 15 residues long.

This clonotype originated in a woman in her 40s in good health. The material sequenced was blood. The chain carries TRBV5-1 and TRBJ2-3; 11 bases line up with TRBD1. CDR3 in DNA: TGCGCCAGCAGCCTTAGGACAGGGGGCCCAGATACGCAGTATTTT. It translates to CASSLRTGGPDTQYF.